The following is a TCR beta chain sequence with its context. Its antigen is undetermined. The V gene's germline CDR1 is SGDLS and CDR2 YYNGEE. The CDR3 is made up of 20 amino acids. The sample originates from a study of T cells expressing NK-cell markers. About the research overall: It was sorted CD3+CD56-NKG2C+, CD3+CD56+NKG2C- and CD3+CD56+NKG2C+ T cells that provided the TCR beta repertoires.

Study results and caveats: There remained a lack of clarity about HCMV specificity of expanded NKG2C+ T cell clones. Of CD8+ T cells, roughly 1.0-7.5% belonged to dominant NKG2C+ clonotypes in five or six donors.

TCRdb re-analyzed the 5' RACE reads; it lists each CDR3 protein once, without DNA. Its table lists some 500,000 distinct CDR3 sequences. This TCR was recovered from a woman in her forties or fifties in good health. This chain links TRBV9 with TRBJ2-1; TCRdb proposes TRBD1, but this gene call is untestable without DNA. Material: blood T cells: a sorted CD56 or NKG2C T cell subset, CD4+ or CD8+ T cells, or bulk PBMC T cells (not recorded which). CDR3 region: CASSPQGTVTNGVLYNEQFF.